The sequence of this T cell receptor (beta chain) was determined in a study of CD8 T cells in ankylosing spondylitis. The TCR beta libraries were generated through quantitative 5'-RACE incorporating molecular barcodes. TCRdb ran MiXCR on the 5' RACE reads and lists one entry per CDR3 protein. This table holds 36,000 or so distinct CDR3 sequences, approximately 10% found once. Overall study findings and caveats: Disease-linked clones were reportedly significantly enriched in matched ankylosing spondylitis synovial fluid.

This clonotype was recorded many times. Its antigen is not identified. Per germline, CDR1 SGHVS and CDR2 FNYEAQ. Trimming took off 4 bases at V and 3 bases at J, with 9 bases between the two ends. The CDR3 consists of 14 residues. What was sequenced was synovial fluid, either unsorted or a sorted T cell fraction (not recorded which). The V call is TRBV7-6, the J call TRBJ2-2; D not resolved. The TCR was taken from a male donor with ankylosing spondylitis. The CDR3: CASSSTLDTGELFF. The CDR3 DNA sequence: TGTGCCAGCAGCTCCACCTTAGACACCGGGGAGCTGTTTTTT.